This T cell receptor beta chain was obtained from a study of control samples from healthy donors and cancer patients. Using immunoSEQ multiplex PCR, the repertoire was profiled, and TCRdb retains in-frame clones only, with some absent. The sample records 150,000 to 200,000 clones, 90% to 95% being singletons. The CDR3 contains 16 residues. Trimming shortened V by 5 bases and J by 0 bases, and 18 bases separated the two germline ends. Germline values: CDR1 SQVTM, CDR2 ANQGSEA. This receptor was taken from a woman aged 18-30 years in good health. The sequenced material came from blood. V and J are TRBV29-1 and TRBJ2-3; a possible D gene is TRBD2 (6 bases). CDR3 amino acids: CSVYPGGSGSTDTQYF. Here the CDR3 DNA reads TGCAGCGTTTACCCCGGAGGTAGCGGAAGCACAGATACGCAGTATTTT.